The entry below gives a single TCR beta chain sequence along with its context. This receptor's antigen is unknown. In total, 630 or so healthy bone marrow donors made up the cohort. Cohort members were all nominally healthy when sampled, although unrecorded immune exposures were likely present. The donor was CMV seronegative and was included in the group of a few hundred seronegative cohort members. A peripheral blood sample was provided by each donor, and peripheral blood mononuclear cells were used for TCR beta sequencing. Genomic DNA extraction from the blood cell samples was performed with the Qiagen DNeasy Blood Extraction Kit. The library came from the immunoSEQ multiplex PCR assay. A mixture of 60 forward primers for TCR Vbeta segments and 13 reverse primers for TCR Jbeta segments was used in the multiplex PCR. The CDR3 region of rearranged TCR beta genes was amplified from genomic DNA by a multiplex PCR assay. The Illumina HiSeq System was used to sequence the amplified TCR beta libraries as 87-base-pair reads. Turning to the authors' computational methods: Across the 670 or so repertoires, a later analysis counted about 81 million unique TCR beta chains, about 10 million of which were shared by at least two donors. To remove PCR and sequencing errors, raw reads were error-corrected and collapsed into unique sequences using a nearest-neighbor algorithm that merged closely related sequences. Alignment of CDR3 sequences to IMGT reference sequences was used to assign V, D and J gene segments. For a sequence to be retained, at least a six-nucleotide match to both a V gene segment and a J gene segment was required. A rearrangement was called productive if the CDR3 had no stop codons and remained in frame with V and J, and every other rearrangement was called non-productive. Following IMGT convention, CDR3 was defined as the stretch from the second conserved V-encoded cysteine to the conserved J-encoded phenylalanine. Sequences without an unambiguous match to a single V gene segment were excluded from the earlier analysis of 500 to 700 of the donors. In an earlier analysis of 500 to 750 of the donors, V segments were called functional above 56.7% productive rearrangements and were called segregating when the between-donor standard deviation exceeded 5%. A statistical classification framework was built for diagnosing cytomegalovirus status from the catalog of TCR beta chain sequences. A later analysis assigned V and J genes by comparing TCR nucleotide sequences with IMGT/GENE-DB human TR gene sequences. In a later analysis, CDR3 sequences and most-parsimonious VDJ recombination scenarios were assigned using the TCRdist pipeline. In a later analysis, every TCR beta chain was defined by the combination of its CDR3 amino acid sequence and its V-gene family, and reads without a unique V-gene family were dropped. To address suspected cross-contamination and a sequencing artifact, a later analysis removed some 620 highly shared, low-generation-probability nucleotide sequences. A later analysis calculated a clonal expansion index for each public chain from normalized within-repertoire ranks of inferred template counts. Generation probabilities in a later analysis came from a VDJ recombination model fitted to out-of-frame rearrangements, and those results were checked against IGoR. A later analysis scored TCR-TCR, TCR-HLA and TCR-CMV co-occurrence with hypergeometric tests, applying a repertoire-size bias correction to TCR pairs. A later analysis estimated false discovery rates by permuting HLA or CMV assignments 20 times. A later analysis grouped co-occurring TCRs with DBSCAN, adding TCRdist sequence similarity when clustering within HLA-allele-positive subsets. For co-occurrence clustering, repertoires with fewer than 30,000 or more than 120,000 public chains were excluded, along with roughly 5 repertoires with anomalous nucleotide sharing. Sourced from immuneACCESS, this table was stored by TCRdb with only in-frame sequences that have V and J called. A share of the clones is absent; for the studies checked, an unresolved V gene accounts for under half, and the remainder has no known explanation. V, J and clone size are those of that table, while D and trimming were read from the DNA. This sample's table has entries for about 200,000 clones. The ten largest make up around 0.74% of the sample.

The sample originates from a study of cytomegalovirus exposure and HLA in healthy donors (dated by TCRdb to 2017 to 2019). For context, the study as a whole: An earlier analysis of 587 of the donors reported 276 Gb of sequence data and some 110 million unique TCR beta sequences obtained from around 170 million T cells. An early release covering about 600 HLA-typed donors comprised about 310 gigabases of sequencing data and tens of millions of unique TCR sequences. Of the 300 to 500 genotyped donors, approximately 80% were placed in the genetic ancestry cluster associated with self-reported Caucasian donors. The aim of the study was to test whether cataloging public T cell receptors could identify signatures of past pathogen exposure. The study used immunosequencing to profile the T cell repertoires of some 600 subjects and linked those repertoires to cytomegalovirus serostatus. A separate validation cohort of approximately 130 different subjects was used in addition to the 666-subject first cohort. The study combined high-throughput TCR immunosequencing, statistical association of individual TCRs with disease status, and machine learning to predict cytomegalovirus infection status. To study patterns of TCR occurrence, a later analysis re-analyzed previously published TCR beta repertoires from 666 donors and added high-resolution HLA genotyping. Rather than drawing on any new phenotypic data, the later analysis identified candidate immune exposures from TCR beta sequences and the way those sequences occurred across donors. An earlier analysis of 587 of the donors used high-throughput TCR beta sequencing to judge whether each TCR beta V gene segment behaved as functional or pseudogenic. Donor age, sex, ethnicity and CMV serostatus were compiled together with the repertoire data. Genome-wide SNP genotypes for about 55% of the roughly 670 donors were used in a later genetic analysis, which treated that subset as a discovery cohort. Every discovery cohort repertoire had been produced on one sequencing platform. Class I and class II HLA loci were covered by the typing at four-digit resolution. The number of donors typed differed by locus, with roughly 629-640 for A, B, C, DRB1 and DQB1, 522 for DQA1, approximately 570 for DPA1, and some 450 for DPB1. Four to six DR-DQ haplotypes were handled as single units for association and clustering because linkage in the cohort was strong. Across about 380 genotyped donors of the cohort, an average of approximately 200,000 unique TCR beta nucleotide sequences per donor were sequenced, and roughly 18% of those sequences were non-productive. Study-level results and caveats: CMV serostatus was the only immune exposure information available for the cohort. A cluster of highly shared sequence variants was judged likely to represent a technical artifact of the sequencing pipeline. A further reported finding was that TCR beta sequences accurately predicted the HLA-A and HLA-B alleles for most subjects in the first cohort. In vitro tests confirmed that a few of the cytomegalovirus-associated TCR beta chains recognize cytomegalovirus antigens. The authors suggested that the approach could potentially be extended to other disease states and immunological phenotypes. The earlier analysis of 450 to 700 of the donors excluded some 15 rarely observed V segments, including chromosome 9 orphons, because counts were too low. According to a later genetic analysis, donors in an Asian-associated ancestry cluster had fewer N-insertions in productive TCRs than the approximately 670-donor mean. The study listed 164 TCR beta chains as associated with cytomegalovirus. V-gene and J-gene trimming of TCR beta chains was associated with a missense DCLRE1C variant in a later genetic analysis, and the association was replicated in an independent cohort. Most CMV-associated TCR beta chains appeared to be HLA-restricted in a later analysis, and the HLA associations seemed to be driven largely by CMV exposure. Because HLA typing was missing for some donors at each locus, association tests included only the typed subset. In a later analysis, several top co-occurrence clusters were reported to appear linked to parvovirus B19, influenza, CMV and Epstein-Barr virus. In an earlier analysis of a few hundred of the donors, most TCR beta V segments were observed in productive rearrangements about 87% or about 30% of the time, broadly matching IMGT annotations. The cohort was sequenced for TCR beta chains only, and without alpha or paired-chain data the features that could be detected were limited. The presence/absence analyses assumed that sequencing depth was roughly uniform across donors, and that assumption may not be true. Most TCR sequences were seen in very few donors, while some public TCRs were found in many individuals. When HLA alleles, especially DR and DQ, strongly co-occurred, attributing TCR associations to individual alleles was difficult. Specific HLA alleles were associated with around 18,000 TCR beta sequences at a false discovery rate of 0.05 in a later analysis. Compared with equally common non-associated chains, HLA-associated TCR beta chains in a later analysis were more clonally expanded and had lower generation probabilities. In a later analysis, the rate of TCR association differed among HLA loci, with DRB1 alleles having the most associated TCRs and HLA-C alleles having the fewest. Linkage disequilibrium might explain the correlated functional status among segregating V segments, but an unknown experimental factor could not be ruled out. The classifier was reported to diagnose cytomegalovirus status with high specificity and sensitivity in both the original and validation cohorts.

The sample was PBMCs. This TCR came from a boy under 18 in good health and CMV-seronegative.

The bases read TGTGCCAGCAGCCCGCACGGGGCAGGGGGATTTTACGGCACTGAAGCTTTCTTT. Its protein product is CASSPHGAGGFYGTEAFF. The chain was built from TRBV13 and TRBJ1-1; the junction holds 7 bases that match TRBD1. The germline V gene (reference sequence) sets CDR1 to PRHDT and CDR2 to FYEKMQ. The junction shows trimming of 5 bases on V and 4 bases on J, and the gene matches do not reach 19 bases of it. There are 18 amino acids in the CDR3, from cysteine to phenylalanine inclusive. Kept here is only the CDR3 DNA, which spans 54 bases and is read in frame from base 1. With all but the CDR3 taken from the reference TRBV13 and TRBJ1-1 genes, the full variable domain is: AAGVIQSPRHLIKEKRETATLKCYPIPRHDTVYWYQQGPGQDPQFLISFYEKMQSDKGSIPDRFSAQQFSDYHSELNMSSLELGDSALYFCASSPHGAGGFYGTEAFFGQGTRLTVV.